Each of the 10 T cell receptor beta chains below was sequenced from the same sample in a study of cytomegalovirus exposure and HLA in healthy donors. Amplification used 60 Vbeta primers and 13 Jbeta primers. The repertoire was sequenced with immunoSEQ multiplex PCR; TCRdb's copy has only in-frame clones and lacks some. The sample records 180,000 or so clones, 65% to 80% being singletons. Sequencing input: PBMCs. The receptors were sampled from a woman younger than 45 in good health and CMV-seropositive.

Only one count was recorded for this clone. V is TRBV7-9 and J is TRBJ2-5, with 11 bases lining up with TRBD2. V was pared by 3 bases and J by 4 bases, with 4 bases of the junction left unmatched. This CDR3 region has 15 residues. Germline CDR1 reads SEHNR; CDR2 reads FQNEAQ (reference sequence). CDR3 in amino acids: CASSFLLAGGETQYF. The CDR3, as DNA: TGTGCCAGCAGCTTTCTCCTAGCGGGGGGAGAGACCCAGTACTTC.

The chain joins TRBV10-1 to TRBJ1-1; 9 nucleotides line up with TRBD1. The germline gives CDR1 WNHNN, CDR2 SYGVQD (reference sequence). Trimming cost V 2 bases and J 7 bases; bases outside gene matches: 2. The CDR3 length is 13 residues. The CDR3 bases are TGCGCCAGCAGTGAGGGACAGGGGATTGAAGCTTTCTTT. This gives the protein CASSEGQGIEAFF.

This rearrangement joins TRBV6-1 to TRBJ2-3; D call uncertain. V dropped 6 bases and J dropped 1 base, with 8 bases sitting between them. Germline assignment: CDR1 MNHNS and CDR2 SASEGT. This CDR3 contains 13 residues. CDR3 nucleotides: TGTGCCAGCAGGCGTATCGGCACAGATACGCAGTATTTT. Encoded protein: CASRRIGTDTQYF.

The chain combines TRBV28 with TRBJ2-7; TRBD1 agrees at 7 bases. The J segment lost 6 bases and the V segment lost 6 bases, leaving 14 bases of the junction unmatched. Germline V lookup: CDR1 MDHEN, CDR2 SYDVKM. The CDR3 is made up of 15 amino acids. The CDR3 here is CASSRYLTGSGEQYF. The CDR3, as DNA: TGTGCCAGCAGCCGGTACCTGACAGGGTCTGGCGAGCAGTACTTC. Combining the CDR3 with reference TRBV28 and TRBJ2-7 gives the whole variable domain DVKVTQSSRYLVKRTGEKVFLECVQDMDHENMFWYRQDPGLGLRLIYFSYDVKMKEKGDIPEGYSVSREKKERFSLILESASTNQTSMYLCASSRYLTGSGEQYFGPGTRLTVT.

The chain has TRBV2 and TRBJ2-2, with TRBD2 matching over 12 bases. V gave up 8 bases and J gave up 8 bases; unmatched junction bases: 6. From germline, CDR1 is SNHLY and CDR2 FYNNEI. The CDR3 spans 14 residues. CDR3 in DNA: TGTGCCAGCTACCCCGGGACTAGCGGGGGGGAGCTGTTTTTT. It specifies CASYPGTSGGELFF.

The chain is built from TRBV11-2 and TRBJ1-3, with D possibly being TRBD1 (6 bases). Germline V gene sequence: CDR1 SGHAT, CDR2 FQNNGV. The V and J ends lost 4 bases and 0 bases respectively, with 10 bases between them. This CDR3 contains 15 residues. CDR3 bases: TGTGCCAGCAGCTCCGGACAGATCTCTGGAAACACCATATATTTT. The encoded protein is CASSSGQISGNTIYF.

This chain joins TRBV9 and TRBJ1-2; 11 bases fit TRBD1. J lost 3 bases, V lost 4 bases, and 14 bases had no gene match. The CDR3 is 18 residues long. CDR1 is SGDLS and CDR2 is YYNGEE in the germline V gene. The CDR3 region is CASSTSPRDRGTYYGYTF. The CDR3 DNA reads as TGTGCCAGCAGCACTTCCCCGAGGGACAGGGGGACCTACTATGGCTACACCTTC.

V usage is TRBV7-2 and J usage is TRBJ2-5; the D gene is possibly TRBD2 (7 bases). V was trimmed by 4 bases and J by 8 bases, leaving 11 bases between them. Germline V gene lookup returns CDR1 SGHTA and CDR2 FQGNSA. This CDR3 has 12 amino acids. Here the CDR3 reads CASSWGGGTQYF. The CDR3 DNA follows: TGTGCCAGCAGCTGGGGAGGGGGTACCCAGTACTTC.

The V gene is TRBV25-1, the J gene TRBJ1-4; tentatively, D is TRBD1 (5 bases). Deletions cut 5 bases from V and 8 bases from J, with 15 bases between. Germline loops: CDR1 MGHDK, CDR2 SYGVNS. The CDR3 covers 14 residues. CDR3 residues: CASSSPGAREKLFF. In nucleotides, the CDR3 is TGTGCCAGCAGTTCCCCTGGGGCACGAGAAAAACTGTTTTTT.

The chain carries TRBV9 and TRBJ1-3; D is ambiguous. V was shortened by 4 bases and J by 0 bases, with 17 bases between the two germline ends. The germline V gene has CDR1 SGDLS and CDR2 YYNGEE. The CDR3 is 17 amino acids. The CDR3 protein is CASSPHGDHLSGNTIYF. The CDR3 region has the DNA TGTGCCAGCAGCCCACACGGAGATCATCTCTCTGGAAACACCATATATTTT.